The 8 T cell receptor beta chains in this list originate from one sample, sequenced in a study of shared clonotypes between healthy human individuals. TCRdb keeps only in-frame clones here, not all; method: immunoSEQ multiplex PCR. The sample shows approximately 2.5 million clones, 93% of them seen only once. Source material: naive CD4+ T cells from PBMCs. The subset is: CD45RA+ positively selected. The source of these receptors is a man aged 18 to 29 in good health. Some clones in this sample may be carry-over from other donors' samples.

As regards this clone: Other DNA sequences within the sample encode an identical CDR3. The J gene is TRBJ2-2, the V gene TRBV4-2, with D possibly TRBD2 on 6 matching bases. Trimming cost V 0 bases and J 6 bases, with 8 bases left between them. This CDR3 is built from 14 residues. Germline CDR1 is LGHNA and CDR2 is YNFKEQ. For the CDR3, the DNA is TGTGCCAGCAGCCAAGACGGAGGGTCCGGGGAGCTGTTTTTT. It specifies CASSQDGGSGELFF.

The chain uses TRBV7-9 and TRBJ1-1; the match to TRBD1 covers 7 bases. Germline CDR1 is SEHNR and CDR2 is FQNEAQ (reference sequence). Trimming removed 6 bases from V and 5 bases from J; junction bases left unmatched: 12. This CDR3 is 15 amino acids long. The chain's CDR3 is CASRILTGVWTEAFF. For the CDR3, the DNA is TGTGCCAGCAGAATATTAACAGGGGTGTGGACTGAAGCTTTCTTT.

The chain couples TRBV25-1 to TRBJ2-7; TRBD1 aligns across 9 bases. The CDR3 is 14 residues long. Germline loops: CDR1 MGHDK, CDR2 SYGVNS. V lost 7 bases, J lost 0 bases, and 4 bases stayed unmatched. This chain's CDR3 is CASTPTGGSYEQYF. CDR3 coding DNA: TGTGCCAGCACCCCGACAGGGGGCTCCTACGAGCAGTACTTC.

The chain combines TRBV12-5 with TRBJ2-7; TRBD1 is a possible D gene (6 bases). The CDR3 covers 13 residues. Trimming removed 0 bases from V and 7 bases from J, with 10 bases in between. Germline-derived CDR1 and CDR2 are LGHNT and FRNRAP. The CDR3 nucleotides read TGTGCTAGTGGTTTGGTAGGACAGAGAGAGCAGTACTTC. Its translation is CASGLVGQREQYF.

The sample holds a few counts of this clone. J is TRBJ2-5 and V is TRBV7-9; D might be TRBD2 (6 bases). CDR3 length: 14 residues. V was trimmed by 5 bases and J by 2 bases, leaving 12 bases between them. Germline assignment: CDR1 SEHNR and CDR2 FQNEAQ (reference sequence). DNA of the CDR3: TGTGCCAGCAGCGACCTCGGAGGGCAAGAGACCCAGTACTTC. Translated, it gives CASSDLGGQETQYF.

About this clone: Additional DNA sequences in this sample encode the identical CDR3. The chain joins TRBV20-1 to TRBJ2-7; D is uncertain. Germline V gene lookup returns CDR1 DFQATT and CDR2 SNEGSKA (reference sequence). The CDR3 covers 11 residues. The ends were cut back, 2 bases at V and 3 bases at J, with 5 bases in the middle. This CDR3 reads CSARSLYEQYF. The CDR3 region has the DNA TGCAGTGCTAGAAGTCTCTACGAGCAGTACTTC.

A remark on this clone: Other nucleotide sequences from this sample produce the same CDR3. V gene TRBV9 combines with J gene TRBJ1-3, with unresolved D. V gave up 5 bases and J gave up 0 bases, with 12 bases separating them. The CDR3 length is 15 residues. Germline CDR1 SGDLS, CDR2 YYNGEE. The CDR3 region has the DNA TGTGCCAGCAGTGTCGGACGGTTCTCTGGAAACACCATATATTTT. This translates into CASSVGRFSGNTIYF.

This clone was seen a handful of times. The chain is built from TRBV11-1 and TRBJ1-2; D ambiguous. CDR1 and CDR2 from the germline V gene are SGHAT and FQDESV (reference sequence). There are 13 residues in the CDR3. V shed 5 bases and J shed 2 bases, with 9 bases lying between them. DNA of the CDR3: TGTGCCAGCAGCCTAAGGGAGAACTATGGCTACACCTTC. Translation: CASSLRENYGYTF.